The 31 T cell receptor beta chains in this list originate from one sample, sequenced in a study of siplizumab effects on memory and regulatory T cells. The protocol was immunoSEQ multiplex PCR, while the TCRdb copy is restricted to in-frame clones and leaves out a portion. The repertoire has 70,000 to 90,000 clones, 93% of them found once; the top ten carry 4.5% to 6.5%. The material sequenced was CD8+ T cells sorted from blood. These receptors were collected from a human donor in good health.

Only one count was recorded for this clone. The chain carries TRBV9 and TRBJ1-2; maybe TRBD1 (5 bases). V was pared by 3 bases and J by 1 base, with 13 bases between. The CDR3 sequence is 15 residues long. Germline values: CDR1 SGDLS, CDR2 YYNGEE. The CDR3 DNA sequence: TGTGCCAGCAGCGGACTCAGGGCGTTTAACTATGGCTACACCTTC. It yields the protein CASSGLRAFNYGYTF.

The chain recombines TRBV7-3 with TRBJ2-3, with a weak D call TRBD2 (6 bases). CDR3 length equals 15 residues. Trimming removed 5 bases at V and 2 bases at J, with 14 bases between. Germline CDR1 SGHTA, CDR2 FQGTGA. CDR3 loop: CASSQSLAFTDTQYF. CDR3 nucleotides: TGTGCCAGCAGCCAAAGCCTAGCGTTCACAGATACGCAGTATTTT.

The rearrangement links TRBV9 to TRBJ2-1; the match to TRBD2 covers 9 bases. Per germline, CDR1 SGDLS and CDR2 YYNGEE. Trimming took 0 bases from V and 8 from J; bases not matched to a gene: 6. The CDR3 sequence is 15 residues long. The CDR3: CASSVVAQRGDEQFF. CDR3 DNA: TGTGCCAGCAGCGTAGTTGCCCAGCGGGGGGATGAGCAGTTCTTC.

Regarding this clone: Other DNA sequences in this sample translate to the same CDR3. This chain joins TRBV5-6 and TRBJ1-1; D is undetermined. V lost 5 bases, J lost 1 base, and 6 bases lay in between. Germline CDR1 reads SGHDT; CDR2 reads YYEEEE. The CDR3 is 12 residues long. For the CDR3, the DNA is TGTGCCAGCAGTTGGGGGAACACTGAAGCTTTCTTT. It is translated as CASSWGNTEAFF.

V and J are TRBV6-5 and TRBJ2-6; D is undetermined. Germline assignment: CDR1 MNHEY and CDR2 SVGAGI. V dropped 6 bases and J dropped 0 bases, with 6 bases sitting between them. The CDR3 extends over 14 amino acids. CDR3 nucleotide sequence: TGTGCCAGCAGCCCCTACTCTGGGGCCAACGTCCTGACTTTC. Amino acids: CASSPYSGANVLTF.

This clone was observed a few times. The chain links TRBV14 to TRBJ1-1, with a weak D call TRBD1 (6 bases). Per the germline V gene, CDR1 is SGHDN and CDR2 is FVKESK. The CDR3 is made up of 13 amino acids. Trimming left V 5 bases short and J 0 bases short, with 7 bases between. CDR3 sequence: CASSWTVNTEAFF. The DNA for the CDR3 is TGTGCCAGCAGCTGGACAGTGAACACTGAAGCTTTCTTT.

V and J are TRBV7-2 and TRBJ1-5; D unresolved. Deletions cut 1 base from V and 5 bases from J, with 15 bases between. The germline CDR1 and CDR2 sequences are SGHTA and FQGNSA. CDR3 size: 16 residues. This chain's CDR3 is CASSLVAKTGYQPQHF. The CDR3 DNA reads TGTGCCAGCAGCTTAGTTGCCAAAACGGGGTATCAGCCCCAGCATTTT.

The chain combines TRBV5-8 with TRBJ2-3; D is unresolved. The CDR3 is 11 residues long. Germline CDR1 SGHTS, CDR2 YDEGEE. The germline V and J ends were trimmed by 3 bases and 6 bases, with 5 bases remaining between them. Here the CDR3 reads CASSSPDTQYF. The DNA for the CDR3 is TGTGCCAGCAGCTCCCCCGATACGCAGTATTTT.

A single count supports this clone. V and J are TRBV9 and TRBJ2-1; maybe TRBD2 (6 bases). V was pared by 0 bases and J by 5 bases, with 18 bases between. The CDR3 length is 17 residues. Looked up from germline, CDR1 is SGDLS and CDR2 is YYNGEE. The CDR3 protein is CASSVGGGVGSNNEQFF. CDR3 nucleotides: TGTGCCAGCAGCGTAGGCGGCGGGGTAGGATCAAACAATGAGCAGTTCTTC.

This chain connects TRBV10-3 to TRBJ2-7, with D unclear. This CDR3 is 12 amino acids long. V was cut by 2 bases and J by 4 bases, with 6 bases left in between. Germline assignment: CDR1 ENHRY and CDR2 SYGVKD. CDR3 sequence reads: CAISEADYEQYF. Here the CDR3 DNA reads TGTGCCATCAGTGAGGCGGATTACGAGCAGTACTTC.

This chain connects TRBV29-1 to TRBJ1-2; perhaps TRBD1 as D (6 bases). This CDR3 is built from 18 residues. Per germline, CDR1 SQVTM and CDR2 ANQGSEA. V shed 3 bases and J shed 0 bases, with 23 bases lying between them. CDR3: CSVESFPPQGAANYGYTF. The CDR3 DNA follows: TGCAGCGTTGAGTCGTTCCCCCCACAGGGTGCTGCTAACTATGGCTACACCTTC.

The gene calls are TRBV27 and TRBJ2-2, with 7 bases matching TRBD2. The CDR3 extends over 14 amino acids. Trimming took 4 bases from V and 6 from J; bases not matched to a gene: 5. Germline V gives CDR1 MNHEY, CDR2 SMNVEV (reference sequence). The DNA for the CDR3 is TGTGCCAGCAGTTATCCAGGGAGGGCCGGGGAGCTGTTTTTT. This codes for CASSYPGRAGELFF.

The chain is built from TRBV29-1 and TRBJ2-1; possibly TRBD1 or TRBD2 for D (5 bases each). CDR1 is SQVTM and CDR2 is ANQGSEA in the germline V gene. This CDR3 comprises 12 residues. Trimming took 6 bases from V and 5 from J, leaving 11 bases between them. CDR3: CSVVGTDNEQFF. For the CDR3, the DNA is TGCAGCGTGGTCGGGACGGACAATGAGCAGTTCTTC.

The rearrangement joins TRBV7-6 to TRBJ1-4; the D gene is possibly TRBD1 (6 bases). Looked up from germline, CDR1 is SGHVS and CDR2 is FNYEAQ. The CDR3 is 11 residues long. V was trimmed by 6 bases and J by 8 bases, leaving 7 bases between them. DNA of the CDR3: TGTGCCAGCAGAGGGGGGGAAAAACTGTTTTTT. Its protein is CASRGGEKLFF.

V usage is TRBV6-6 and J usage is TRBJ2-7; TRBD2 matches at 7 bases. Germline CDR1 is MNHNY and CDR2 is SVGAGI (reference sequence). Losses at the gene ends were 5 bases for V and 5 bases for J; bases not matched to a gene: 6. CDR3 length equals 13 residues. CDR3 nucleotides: TGTGCCAGCAGTAATTTCGCGGGAGACGAGCAGTACTTC. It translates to CASSNFAGDEQYF.

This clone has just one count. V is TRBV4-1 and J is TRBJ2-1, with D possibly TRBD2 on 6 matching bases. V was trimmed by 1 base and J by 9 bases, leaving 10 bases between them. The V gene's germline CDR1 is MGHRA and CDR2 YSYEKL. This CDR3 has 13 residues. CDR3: CASSQVGAGEQFF. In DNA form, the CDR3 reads TGCGCCAGCAGCCAAGTTGGAGCGGGTGAGCAGTTCTTC.

CDR3 amino acids: CASSLGGADTQYF. CDR3 nucleotide sequence: TGTGCCAGCAGCTTAGGGGGTGCAGATACGCAGTATTTT. V gene TRBV5-6 combines with J gene TRBJ2-3; TRBD1 might be the D (6 bases). Germline CDR1 SGHDT, CDR2 YYEEEE. The CDR3 totals 13 residues. Trimming took 2 bases from V and 4 from J, leaving 8 bases between them.

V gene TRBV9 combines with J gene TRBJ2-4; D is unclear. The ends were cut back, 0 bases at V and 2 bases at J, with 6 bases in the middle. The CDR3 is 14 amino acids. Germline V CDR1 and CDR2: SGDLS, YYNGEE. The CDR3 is CASSVADSKNIQYF. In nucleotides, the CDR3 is TGTGCCAGCAGCGTAGCTGATTCCAAAAACATTCAGTACTTC.

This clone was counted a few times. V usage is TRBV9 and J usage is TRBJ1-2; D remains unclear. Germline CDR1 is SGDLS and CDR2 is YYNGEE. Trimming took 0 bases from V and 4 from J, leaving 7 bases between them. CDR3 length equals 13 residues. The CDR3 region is CASSVDSSYGYTF. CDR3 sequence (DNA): TGTGCCAGCAGCGTAGACAGCTCCTATGGCTACACCTTC.

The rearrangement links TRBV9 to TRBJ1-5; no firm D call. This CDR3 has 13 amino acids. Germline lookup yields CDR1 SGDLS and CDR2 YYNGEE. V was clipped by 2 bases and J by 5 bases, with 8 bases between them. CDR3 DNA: TGTGCCAGCAGCGTGGGAACCCATCAGCCCCAGCATTTT. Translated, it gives CASSVGTHQPQHF.

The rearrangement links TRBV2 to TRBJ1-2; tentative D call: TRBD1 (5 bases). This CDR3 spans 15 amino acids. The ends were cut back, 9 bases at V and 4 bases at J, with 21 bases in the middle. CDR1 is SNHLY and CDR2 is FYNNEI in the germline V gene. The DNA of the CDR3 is TGTGCCAGGACTGGCGGCCCGGGACTAATCTATGGCTACACCTTC. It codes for CARTGGPGLIYGYTF.

The chain's CDR3 is CASRPTGDTEAFF. The CDR3 DNA reads TGCGCCAGCAGACCGACCGGGGACACTGAAGCTTTCTTT. The chain carries TRBV10-2 and TRBJ1-1; D uncertain. Germline V gene sequence: CDR1 WSHSY, CDR2 SAAADI. The CDR3 is 13 amino acids. V was pared by 6 bases and J by 3 bases, with 11 bases between.

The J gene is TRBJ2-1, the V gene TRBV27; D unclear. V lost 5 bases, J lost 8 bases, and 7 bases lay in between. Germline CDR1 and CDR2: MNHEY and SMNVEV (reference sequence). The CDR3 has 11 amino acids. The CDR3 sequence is CASSHIDEQFF. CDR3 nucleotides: TGTGCCAGCAGTCATATCGATGAGCAGTTCTTC.

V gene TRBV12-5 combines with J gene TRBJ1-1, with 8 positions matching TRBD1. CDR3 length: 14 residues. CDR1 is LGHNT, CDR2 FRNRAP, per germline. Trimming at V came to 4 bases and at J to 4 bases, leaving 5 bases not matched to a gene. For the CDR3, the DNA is TGTGCTAGTGGTTCAGGACAGGGCCGCACTGAAGCTTTCTTT. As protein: CASGSGQGRTEAFF. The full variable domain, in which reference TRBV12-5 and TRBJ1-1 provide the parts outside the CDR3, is DARVTQTPRHKVTEMGQEVTMRCQPILGHNTVFWYRQTMMQGLELLAYFRNRAPLDDSGMPKDRFSAEMPDATLATLKIQPSEPRDSAVYFCASGSGQGRTEAFFGQGTRLTVV.

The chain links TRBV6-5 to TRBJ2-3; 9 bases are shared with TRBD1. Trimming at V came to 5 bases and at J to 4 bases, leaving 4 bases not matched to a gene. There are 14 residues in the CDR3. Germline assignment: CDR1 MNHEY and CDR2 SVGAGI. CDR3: CASSQQGAADTQYF. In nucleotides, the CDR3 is TGTGCCAGCAGTCAACAGGGGGCCGCAGATACGCAGTATTTT.

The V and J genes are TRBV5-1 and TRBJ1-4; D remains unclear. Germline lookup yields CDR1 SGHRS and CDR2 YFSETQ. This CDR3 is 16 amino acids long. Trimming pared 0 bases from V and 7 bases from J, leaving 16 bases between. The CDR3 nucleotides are TGCGCCAGCAGCTTGGCCGGAGGGTCGGTCAGTGAAAAACTGTTTTTT. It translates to CASSLAGGSVSEKLFF.

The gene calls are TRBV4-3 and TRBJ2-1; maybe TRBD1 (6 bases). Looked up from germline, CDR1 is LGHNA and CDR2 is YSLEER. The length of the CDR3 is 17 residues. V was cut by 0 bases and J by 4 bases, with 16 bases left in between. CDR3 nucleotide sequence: TGCGCCAGCAGCCAAGATGGCGGGCAGGGGCTTTACAATGAGCAGTTCTTC. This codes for CASSQDGGQGLYNEQFF.

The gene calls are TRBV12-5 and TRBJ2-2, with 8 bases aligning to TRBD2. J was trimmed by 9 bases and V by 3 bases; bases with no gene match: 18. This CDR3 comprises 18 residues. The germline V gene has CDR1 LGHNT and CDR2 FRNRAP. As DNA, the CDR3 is TGTGCTAGTGGTTTTATCGTGGCGGGAAGCGGGGGCCCCTGGGAGCTGTTTTTT. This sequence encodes CASGFIVAGSGGPWELFF.

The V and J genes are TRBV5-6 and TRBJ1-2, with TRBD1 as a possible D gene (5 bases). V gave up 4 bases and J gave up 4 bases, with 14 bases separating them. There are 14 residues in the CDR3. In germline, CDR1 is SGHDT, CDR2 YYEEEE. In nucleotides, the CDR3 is TGTGCCAGCAGCCCAGGGCCGGCAGGCTATGGCTACACCTTC. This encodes CASSPGPAGYGYTF.

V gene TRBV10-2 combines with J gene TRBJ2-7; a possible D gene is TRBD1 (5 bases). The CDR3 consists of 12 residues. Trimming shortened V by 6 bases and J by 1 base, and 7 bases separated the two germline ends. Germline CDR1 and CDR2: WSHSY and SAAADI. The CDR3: CASRGPSYEQYF. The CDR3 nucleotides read TGCGCCAGCAGGGGGCCGTCCTACGAGCAGTACTTC.

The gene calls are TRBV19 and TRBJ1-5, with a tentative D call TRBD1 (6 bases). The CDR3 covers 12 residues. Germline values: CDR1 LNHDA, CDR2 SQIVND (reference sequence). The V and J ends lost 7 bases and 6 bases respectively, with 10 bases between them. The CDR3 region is CASTTGSQPQHF. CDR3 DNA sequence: TGTGCCAGTACCACAGGGAGTCAGCCCCAGCATTTT.